The 20 T cell receptor beta chains presented below share a single source sample, sequenced in a study of brain T cells in children with intractable seizures. Sequenced by immunoSEQ multiplex PCR; TCRdb stores in-frame clones only, minus some. The repertoire holds about 340,000 clones, with 93% as singletons. This sample's time point: blood from clinic visit 5 months post-surgery; TSC patient then seizure free. Here the sequenced sample was peripheral blood, taken 4 to 6 months after surgery. These receptors all stem from a boy in the first two years of life with tuberous sclerosis and intractable seizures.

The CDR3 DNA follows: TGTGCCAGCAGTCCTCCTGCGGTAGGGTTTTTTTCACCCCTCCACTTT. Protein sequence: CASSPPAVGFFSPLHF. The chain is built from TRBV6-6 and TRBJ1-6; D not certain. Germline V lookup: CDR1 MNHNY, CDR2 SVGAGI (reference sequence). This CDR3 comprises 16 residues. V gave up 5 bases and J gave up 9 bases, with 20 bases separating them.

The V and J genes are TRBV9 and TRBJ1-2; D is undetermined. The CDR3 is made up of 13 amino acids. Trimming shortened V by 0 bases and J by 4 bases, and 7 bases separated the two germline ends. The V gene's germline CDR1 is SGDLS and CDR2 YYNGEE. In nucleotides, the CDR3 is TGTGCCAGCAGCGTAGCTGAGAGCTATGGCTACACCTTC. Translating gives CASSVAESYGYTF.

V and J are TRBV6-6 and TRBJ2-3; no definite D call. The germline CDR1 and CDR2 sequences are MNHNY and SVGAGI (reference sequence). V was shortened by 5 bases and J by 3 bases, with 18 bases between the two germline ends. CDR3 size: 16 residues. CDR3 in DNA: TGTGCCAGCAGTCCGCCGAGGTTTTCCTTTACAGATACGCAGTATTTT. Protein product: CASSPPRFSFTDTQYF.

The V and J genes are TRBV19 and TRBJ2-1; 11 nucleotides match TRBD2. V was pared by 3 bases and J by 2 bases, with 12 bases of the junction left unmatched. Germline assignment: CDR1 LNHDA and CDR2 SQIVND (reference sequence). The CDR3 is made up of 19 amino acids. In DNA, the CDR3 is TGTGCCAGTAGTATCGGGGGTTTTGGACTAGCGGGTCCCTACAATGAGCAGTTCTTC. Encoded protein: CASSIGGFGLAGPYNEQFF.

The chain recombines TRBV21-1 with TRBJ2-2; the table's D call of TRBD1 was not tested on the DNA. TRBV21-1 is tagged as a pseudogene. This CDR3 has 13 residues. CDR3 DNA sequence: TGTGCCAGCAAAAGAGGGGGCACCGGGGAGCTGTTTTTT. Residues: CASKRGGTGELFF.

The V gene is TRBV6-6, the J gene TRBJ2-7; D may be TRBD1 or TRBD2 (5 bases each). This CDR3 is built from 13 residues. CDR1 is MNHNY, CDR2 SVGAGI, per germline (reference sequence). With 6 bases removed from V and 2 bases from J, the gap between germline ends came to 11 bases. CDR3 sequence reads: CASSRDGTYEQYF. The CDR3 DNA is TGTGCCAGCAGCCGGGACGGGACCTACGAGCAGTACTTC.

The rearrangement links TRBV5-6 to TRBJ2-1; 10 nucleotides align to TRBD2. V dropped 4 bases and J dropped 8; count of bases not matched to a gene: 12. The length of the CDR3 is 16 residues. Germline CDR1 reads SGHDT; CDR2 reads YYEEEE. CDR3 amino acids: CASSPQGGLADDEQFF. The DNA of the CDR3 is TGTGCCAGCAGCCCACAGGGAGGACTAGCGGACGATGAGCAGTTCTTC.

This clone occurred once. This chain uses TRBV19 with TRBJ2-7; D gene ambiguous. CDR3 size: 11 residues. V shed 3 bases and J shed 4 bases, with 4 bases lying between them. Germline assignment: CDR1 LNHDA and CDR2 SQIVND (reference sequence). CDR3 loop: CASSITYEQYF. The CDR3 region has the DNA TGTGCCAGTAGTATTACGTACGAGCAGTACTTC. The variable domain in full, with the rest retrieved from reference TRBV19 and TRBJ2-7, is DGGITQSPKYLFRKEGQNVTLSCEQNLNHDAMYWYRQDPGQGLRLIYYSQIVNDFQKGDIAEGYSVSREKKESFPLTVTSAQKNPTAFYLCASSITYEQYFGPGTRLTVT.

The chain is built from TRBV6-1 and TRBJ1-1; D remains unclear. Germline assignment: CDR1 MNHNS and CDR2 SASEGT. CDR3 length: 12 residues. Trimming removed 2 bases from V and 11 bases from J, with 12 bases in between. The CDR3 loop reads CASSESTLRAFF. For the CDR3, the DNA is TGTGCCAGCAGTGAAAGTACCCTTCGTGCTTTCTTT.

This clone appeared a few times. The chain employs TRBV24-1 and TRBJ2-1, with D perhaps TRBD2 (5 bases). Germline loops: CDR1 KGHDR, CDR2 SFDVKD. The V gene lost 5 bases and the J gene lost 9 bases, with 16 bases spanning the gap. This CDR3 spans 14 amino acids. CDR3 region: CATSVSRGLGEQFF. CDR3 coding DNA: TGTGCCACCAGTGTTAGCAGAGGGCTGGGTGAGCAGTTCTTC.

Comment on this clone: The same CDR3 can be traced to other DNA sequences in this sample. The chain uses TRBV27 and TRBJ1-5; TRBD1 agrees at 9 bases. The germline V gene has CDR1 MNHEY and CDR2 SMNVEV (reference sequence). Germline trimming cut 3 bases from V and 4 bases from J; bases unmatched to any gene: 1. The CDR3 runs to 14 residues. In DNA form, the CDR3 reads TGTGCCAGCAGTTTGACAGGGGGAAATCAGCCCCAGCATTTT. The encoded protein is CASSLTGGNQPQHF.

This sequence joins TRBV7-3 and TRBJ1-2; 9 nucleotides line up with TRBD1. The CDR3 sequence is 13 residues long. Germline loops: CDR1 SGHTA, CDR2 FQGTGA. The J segment lost 7 bases and the V segment lost 3 bases, leaving 3 bases of the junction unmatched. The CDR3 DNA is TGTGCCAGCAGCTTTACAGGGGGCGGTGGCTACACCTTC. Translated: CASSFTGGGGYTF.

V and J are TRBV18 and TRBJ2-1, with TRBD1 identical over 9 bases. V shed 4 bases and J 7 bases; nucleotides not matched to a gene: 5. Germline V gene lookup returns CDR1 KGHSH and CDR2 LQKENI. The CDR3 runs 14 residues. CDR3 sequence (DNA): TGTGCCAGCTCACTGGGACAGGGTGGGAATGAGCAGTTCTTC. It yields the protein CASSLGQGGNEQFF.

The chain has TRBV19 and TRBJ1-2, with 10 bases identical to TRBD1. The CDR3 sequence is 16 residues long. The germline V gene has CDR1 LNHDA and CDR2 SQIVND (reference sequence). V dropped 4 bases and J dropped 0; count of bases not matched to a gene: 5. CDR3 region: CASSTGTGAPNYGYTF. The DNA of the CDR3 is TGTGCCAGTAGTACTGGGACAGGGGCCCCTAACTATGGCTACACCTTC.

The V gene is TRBV6-2 or TRBV6-3, the J gene TRBJ1-2; D uncertain. The germline V and J ends were trimmed by 5 bases and 0 bases, with 1 base remaining between them. The CDR3 runs 11 residues. Per germline, CDR1 MNHEY and CDR2 SVGEGT. The CDR3 reads CASSTNYGYTF. The CDR3 region has the DNA TGTGCCAGCAGTACTAACTATGGCTACACCTTC.

Here the CDR3 DNA reads TGCAGCGTAGACGCAGGAGGGCGTTATGGCTACACCTTC. It encodes CSVDAGGRYGYTF. The V call is TRBV29-1, the J call TRBJ1-2, with D unresolved. V was clipped by 6 bases and J by 5 bases, with 16 bases between them. CDR3 length equals 13 residues. CDR1 and CDR2 from the germline V gene are SQVTM and ANQGSEA. The whole variable domain, filled in from reference TRBV29-1 and TRBJ1-2, reads SAVISQKPSRDICQRGTSLTIQCQVDSQVTMMFWYRQQPGQSLTLIATANQGSEATYESGFVIDKFPISRPNLTFSTLTVSNMSPEDSSIYLCSVDAGGRYGYTFGSGTRLTVV.

This clone was seen at least ten times. The rearrangement joins TRBV19 to TRBJ1-1; D call uncertain. The CDR3 totals 14 residues. Germline V gives CDR1 LNHDA, CDR2 SQIVND (reference sequence). Trimming took off 3 bases at V and 5 bases at J, with 13 bases between the two ends. CDR3 coding DNA: TGTGCCAGTAGTATCGACGGCCTGGGGACTGAAGCTTTCTTT. Amino acids: CASSIDGLGTEAFF.

The CDR3 is CASSDRNGANVLTF. In DNA form, the CDR3 reads TGTGCCAGCAGTGACAGGAATGGGGCCAACGTCCTGACTTTC. The rearrangement joins TRBV2 to TRBJ2-6; D gene ambiguous. The V end was cut by 3 bases, the J end by 3 bases, with 6 bases between. Germline V gives CDR1 SNHLY, CDR2 FYNNEI. The CDR3 spans 14 residues.

This chain joins TRBV7-9 and TRBJ1-6, with 9 bases fitting TRBD1. Germline assignment: CDR1 SEHNR and CDR2 FQNEAQ (reference sequence). There are 16 residues in the CDR3. V lost 3 bases, J lost 5 bases, and 5 bases stayed unmatched. The CDR3 DNA reads TGTGCCAGCAGCTTCGGTGACAGGGGGGATAATTCACCCCTCCACTTT. Protein product: CASSFGDRGDNSPLHF.

This rearrangement joins TRBV5-1 to TRBJ2-4, with D unresolved. V was trimmed by 0 bases and J by 4 bases, leaving 8 bases between them. The CDR3 covers 14 residues. Germline CDR1 and CDR2: SGHRS and YFSETQ. CDR3 in DNA: TGCGCCAGCAGCTTGGGTACAAGTAAAAACATTCAGTACTTC. Protein sequence: CASSLGTSKNIQYF.